The T cell receptor beta chain under discussion was sequenced for a study of blood T cell repertoires in COVID-19 (dated by TCRdb to the early 2020s). At the level of the whole study: Collaborator samples came from the United States, Italy and Spain and covered acute and convalescent phases of COVID-19. The material from the prospective study consisted of cDNA or gDNA derived from T cells, B-cell-depleted T cells, or PBMCs. The dataset comprised deeply sampled blood TCRbeta repertoires from subjects exposed to, actively infected with, or recovered from COVID-19. The repertoires were made available in a free public database intended to serve as a resource for research on the immune response to SARS-CoV-2. The samples were drawn from two sources: the first 160 participants of the ongoing ImmuneRACE study, and fewer than 1,500 subjects contributed by 6 global collaborators. A de-identified subject ID, COVID-19 status, age in years and sex were almost always included in the sample metadata. Where available, HLA class I and class II types were taken from metadata supplied by the sample provider and were not determined by assay-based typing. Summary of the overall study and its limitations: The amount of clinical and demographic metadata varied by source and participant and was provided uncurated.

CDR1 is given as LNHDA and CDR2 as SQIVND, both from the germline V gene (reference sequence). V ends up 4 bases short and J 0 bases short, with an unmatched junction base count of 10. Counted from cysteine to phenylalanine, this CDR3 has 18 amino acids. The DNA shown is the 54-base CDR3, in frame from base 1. As for this clone: The antigen this receptor binds is unknown. Base qualities are not recorded, but no much larger clone differs from it by a single base.

Whole blood was collected in K2EDTA tubes by collaborating institutions according to the institutions' own protocols. For TCRbeta analysis, collaborator samples were shipped as frozen whole blood, as isolated PBMCs, or as DNA extracted from either sample type. TCRbeta CDR3 regions were amplified from genomic DNA using the immunoSEQ Assay, a bias-controlled multiplex PCR. In the source study's methods: The number of nucleated cells in each sample was estimated from the amplification of reference gene primers within the assay. To quantify the absolute abundance of each unique TCRbeta CDR3 rearrangement, sequence reads were collapsed and filtered. For each sample, productive Simpson clonality was calculated by taking the square root of Simpson's diversity index across productive rearrangements. TCRdb carries this immuneACCESS record with in-frame sequences only. Its versions omit some clonotypes, under half of them owing to an unresolved V gene in the studies checked, with the rest unexplained. Clone size and the V and J calls come from that table; the DNA yielded D and trimming. The sample profile shows 85,000 to 95,000 clones; around nine tenths of them were found once. In total, the top ten clones hold just under 4% of the sample.

The clonotype was recovered from a woman aged 50 to 60 in a cohort sampled during active COVID-19. The chain uses TRBV19 and TRBJ1-5; TRBD1 agrees with 9 junctional bases. The sample consisted of peripheral blood. The nucleotide sequence is TGTGCCAGTAGTACTAGACAGGGGGATCCCCTTAGCAATCAGCCCCAGCATTTT. Its protein product is CASSTRQGDPLSNQPQHF.